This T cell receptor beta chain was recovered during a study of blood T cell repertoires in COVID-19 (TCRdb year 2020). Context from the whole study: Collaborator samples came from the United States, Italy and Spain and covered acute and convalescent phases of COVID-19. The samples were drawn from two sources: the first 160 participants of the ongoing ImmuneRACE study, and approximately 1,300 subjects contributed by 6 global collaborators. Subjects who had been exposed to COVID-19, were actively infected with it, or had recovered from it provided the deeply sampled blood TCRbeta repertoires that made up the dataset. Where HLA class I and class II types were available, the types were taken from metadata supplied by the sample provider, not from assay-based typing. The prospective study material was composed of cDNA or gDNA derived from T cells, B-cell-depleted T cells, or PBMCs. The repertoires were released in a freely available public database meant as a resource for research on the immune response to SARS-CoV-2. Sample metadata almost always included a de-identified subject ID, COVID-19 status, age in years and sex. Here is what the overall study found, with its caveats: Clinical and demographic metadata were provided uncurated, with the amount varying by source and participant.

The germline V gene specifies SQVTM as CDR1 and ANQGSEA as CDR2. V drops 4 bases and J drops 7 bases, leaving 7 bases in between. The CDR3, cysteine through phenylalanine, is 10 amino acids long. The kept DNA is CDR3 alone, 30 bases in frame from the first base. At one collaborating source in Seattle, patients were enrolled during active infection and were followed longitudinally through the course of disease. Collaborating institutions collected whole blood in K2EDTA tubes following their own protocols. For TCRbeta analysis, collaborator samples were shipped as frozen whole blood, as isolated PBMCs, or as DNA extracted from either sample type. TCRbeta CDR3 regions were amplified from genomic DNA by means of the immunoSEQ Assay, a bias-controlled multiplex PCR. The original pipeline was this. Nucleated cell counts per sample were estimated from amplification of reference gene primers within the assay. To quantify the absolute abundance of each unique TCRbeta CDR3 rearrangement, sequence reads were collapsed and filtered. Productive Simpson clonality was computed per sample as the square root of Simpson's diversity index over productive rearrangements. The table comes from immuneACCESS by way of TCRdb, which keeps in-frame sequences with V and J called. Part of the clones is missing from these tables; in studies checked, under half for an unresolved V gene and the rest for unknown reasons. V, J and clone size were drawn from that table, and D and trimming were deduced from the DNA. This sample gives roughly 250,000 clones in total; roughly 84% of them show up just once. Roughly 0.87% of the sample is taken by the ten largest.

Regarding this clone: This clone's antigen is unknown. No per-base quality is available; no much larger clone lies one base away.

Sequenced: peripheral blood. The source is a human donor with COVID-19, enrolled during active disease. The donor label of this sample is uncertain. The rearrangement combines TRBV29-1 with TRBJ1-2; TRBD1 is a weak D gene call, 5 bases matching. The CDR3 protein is CSVAGSGYTF. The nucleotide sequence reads TGCAGCGTTGCAGGGTCTGGCTACACCTTC. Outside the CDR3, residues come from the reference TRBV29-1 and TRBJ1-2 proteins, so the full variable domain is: SAVISQKPSRDICQRGTSLTIQCQVDSQVTMMFWYRQQPGQSLTLIATANQGSEATYESGFVIDKFPISRPNLTFSTLTVSNMSPEDSSIYLCSVAGSGYTFGSGTRLTVV.